This paragraph reports one T cell receptor beta chain. Its antigen is unknown. TCR beta CDR3 sequences were amplified from RNA transcripts. HTBI primers drove first-round RT-PCR of the TCR CDR3. MiXCR, run by TCRdb on the multiplex PCR reads, gives a single entry per CDR3 protein. The sample has more than 500,000 distinct CDR3 sequences; just over 45% are singletons. The sample is drawn from a study of T cells in Graves' hyperthyroidism and ophthalmopathy. Study results and caveats: Most expanded thyroid clonotypes above 0.001 recurred in blood. Model-based prediction identified ophthalmopathy a median roughly 5.9 months prior to its onset.

This CDR3 has 19 residues. The germline gives CDR1 ENHRY, CDR2 SYGVKD. The trim removed 2 bases at V and 2 bases at J, leaving 14 bases unmatched. The sequencing input was peripheral blood or thyroid tissue (not recorded which). The receptor was derived from an adult woman with Graves' disease, either hyperthyroidism or ophthalmopathy (not recorded which). The V gene is TRBV10-3, the J gene TRBJ1-5, with TRBD1 identical over 8 bases. The CDR3 DNA follows: TGTGCCATCAGTGAGCTTTGGGCGGACAGGGAGGGAGGCAATCAGCCCCAGCATTTT. The encoded protein is CAISELWADREGGNQPQHF.